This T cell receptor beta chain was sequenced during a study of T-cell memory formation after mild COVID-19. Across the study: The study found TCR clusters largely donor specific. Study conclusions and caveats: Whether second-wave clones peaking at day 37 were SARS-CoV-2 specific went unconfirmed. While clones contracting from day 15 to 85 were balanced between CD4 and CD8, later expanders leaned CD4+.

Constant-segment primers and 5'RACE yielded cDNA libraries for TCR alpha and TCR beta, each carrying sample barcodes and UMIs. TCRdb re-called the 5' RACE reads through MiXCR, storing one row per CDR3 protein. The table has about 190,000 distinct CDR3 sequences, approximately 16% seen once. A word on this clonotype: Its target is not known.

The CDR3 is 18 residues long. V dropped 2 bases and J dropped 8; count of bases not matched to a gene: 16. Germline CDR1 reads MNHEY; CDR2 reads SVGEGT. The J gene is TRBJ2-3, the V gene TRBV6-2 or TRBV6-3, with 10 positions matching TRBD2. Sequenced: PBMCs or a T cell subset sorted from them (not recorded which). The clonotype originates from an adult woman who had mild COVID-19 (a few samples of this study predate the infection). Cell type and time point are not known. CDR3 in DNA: TGTGCCAGCAGTTACCGACAAAGCGGGAGGGCCGAGTTGGGTACGCAGTATTTT. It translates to CASSYRQSGRAELGTQYF.